These 10 T cell receptor beta chains share one sample of origin, sequenced in a study of post-analysis software for immune sequencing data. What these receptors recognize is not known. Study-level results: The study found TRBV5-6, TRBV5-1 and TRBV20-1 among five TRBV segments more frequent in patients than controls.

cDNA libraries of TCR beta carried unique molecular identifiers. TCRdb reprocessed the PCR reads with MiXCR, giving one entry per CDR3 protein. The sample has roughly 430,000 distinct CDR3 sequences, approximately 38% seen once; the top ten hold 7.6%. The sequencing input was blood. These receptors were obtained from a girl aged 2-10 years with multiple sclerosis.

This clonotype was detected a few times. J is TRBJ2-1 and V is TRBV20-1; TRBD2 aligns across 10 bases. CDR3 size: 15 residues. J gave up 1 base and V 5 bases, and 5 bases lay outside the gene matches. CDR1 DFQATT and CDR2 SNEGSKA come from the germline V gene (reference sequence). The CDR3: CSAVLAGASYNEQFF. DNA for the CDR3: TGCAGTGCTGTCCTAGCGGGGGCATCCTACAATGAGCAGTTCTTC.

V usage is TRBV28 and J usage is TRBJ1-5; 8 nucleotides align to TRBD1. The germline V gene has CDR1 MDHEN and CDR2 SYDVKM. The CDR3 extends over 16 amino acids. Trimming took 3 bases from V and 4 from J; bases not matched to a gene: 8. For the CDR3, the DNA is TGTGCCAGCAGTTTCCCGACAGGGGCCCCTAATCAGCCCCAGCATTTT. Translation gives CASSFPTGAPNQPQHF.

The genes are TRBV18 and TRBJ2-1; the match to TRBD1 covers 9 bases. Germline CDR1 KGHSH, CDR2 LQKENI. V trimming: 3 bases; J trimming: 9 bases; junction bases outside the gene matches: 9. This CDR3 is 15 amino acids long. CDR3 amino acids: CASSPRDRATPEQFF. CDR3 in DNA: TGTGCCAGCTCACCCCGGGACAGGGCTACCCCTGAGCAGTTCTTC.

V and J are TRBV4-1 and TRBJ1-1; no definite D call. The CDR3 contains 14 residues. Deletions cut 0 bases from V and 3 bases from J, with 8 bases between. CDR1 is MGHRA and CDR2 is YSYEKL in the germline V gene. The CDR3 protein is CASSQDHGYTEAFF. As DNA, the CDR3 is TGCGCCAGCAGCCAAGATCACGGGTACACTGAAGCTTTCTTT.

This rearrangement joins TRBV20-1 to TRBJ2-5; TRBD1 aligns across 9 bases. The V gene's germline CDR1 is DFQATT and CDR2 SNEGSKA (reference sequence). The ends lost 2 bases at V and 11 bases at J; junction bases unmatched: 18. The CDR3 consists of 16 residues. CDR3 protein: CSARNIPGQGNYVQYF. The CDR3 DNA reads TGCAGTGCTAGAAATATTCCGGGACAGGGTAATTATGTGCAGTACTTC.

The rearrangement uses TRBV4-3 and TRBJ2-6, with D possibly called TRBD1 or TRBD2 (5 bases each). There are 15 residues in the CDR3. Trimming took 3 bases from V and 4 from J, leaving 10 bases between them. Germline-derived CDR1 and CDR2 are LGHNA and YSLEER. The DNA of the CDR3 is TGCGCCAGCAGCCACACGGGGCGAGGGGCCAACGTCCTGACTTTC. Amino acid sequence: CASSHTGRGANVLTF.

The CDR3 DNA reads as TGCGCCAGCAGCTTGGACAGGGTTGTATCCTACGAGCAGTACTTC. This codes for CASSLDRVVSYEQYF. The V gene is TRBV5-1, the J gene TRBJ2-7, with D possibly TRBD1 on 6 matching bases. Germline-derived CDR1 and CDR2 are SGHRS and YFSETQ. V lost 0 bases to trimming and J lost 1 base, with 11 bases between them. CDR3 length: 15 amino acids.

The table lists this clonotype with many counts. The chain joins TRBV12-3 or TRBV12-4 to TRBJ2-7; 8 bases are shared with TRBD2. This CDR3 is 16 amino acids long. V shed 1 base, J shed 0 bases, and the junction held 5 bases outside the gene matches. In DNA, the CDR3 is TGTGCCAGCAGTTTAGGACCCCGGGAGGGCTCCTACGAGCAGTACTTC. Translation: CASSLGPREGSYEQYF.

The J gene is TRBJ2-3, the V gene TRBV12-3 or TRBV12-4; tentatively, D is TRBD1 (6 bases). This CDR3 is 16 amino acids long. V was trimmed by 3 bases and J by 1 base, leaving 14 bases between them. CDR3 sequence reads: CASSFLGGVGTDTQYF. The CDR3 nucleotides are TGTGCCAGCAGTTTTCTAGGGGGAGTGGGCACAGATACGCAGTATTTT.

The genes are TRBV15 and TRBJ2-7; D may correspond to TRBD1 or TRBD2 (5 bases each). Trimming took off 3 bases at V and 0 bases at J, with 15 bases between the two ends. The CDR3 has 16 residues. Germline CDR1 reads LNHNV; CDR2 reads YYDKDF (reference sequence). The CDR3 region has the DNA TGTGCCACCAGCAGGGGGGTTGGAGCCAGCTCCTACGAGCAGTACTTC. Its translation is CATSRGVGASSYEQYF.